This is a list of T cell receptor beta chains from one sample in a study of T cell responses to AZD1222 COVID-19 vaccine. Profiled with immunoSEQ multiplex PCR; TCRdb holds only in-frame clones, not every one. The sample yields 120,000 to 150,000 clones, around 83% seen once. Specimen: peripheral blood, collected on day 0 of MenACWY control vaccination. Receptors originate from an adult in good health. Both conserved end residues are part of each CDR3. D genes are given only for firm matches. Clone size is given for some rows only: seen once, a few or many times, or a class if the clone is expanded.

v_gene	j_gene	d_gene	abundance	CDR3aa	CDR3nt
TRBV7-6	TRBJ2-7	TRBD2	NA	CASSFSLAGSSYEQYF	TGTGCCAGCAGCTTCAGTCTAGCGGGATCGTCCTACGAGCAGTACTTC
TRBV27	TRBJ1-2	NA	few	CASKTGAAYGYTF	TGTGCCAGCAAAACAGGAGCCGCCTATGGCTACACCTTC
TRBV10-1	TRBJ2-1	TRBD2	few	CASQLAGGHHEQFF	TGCGCCAGCCAACTAGCGGGGGGGCATCATGAGCAGTTCTTC
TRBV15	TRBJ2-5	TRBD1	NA	CATSDRDRGRETQYF	TGTGCCACCAGCGACCGGGACAGGGGGCGGGAGACCCAGTACTTC
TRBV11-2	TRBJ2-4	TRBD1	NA	CASSPLTGPKNIQYF	TGTGCCAGCAGCCCCCTGACAGGGCCCAAAAACATTCAGTACTTC
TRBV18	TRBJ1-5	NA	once	CASSLQSGFVQPQHF	TGTGCCAGCTCACTGCAATCCGGGTTTGTCCAGCCCCAGCATTTT
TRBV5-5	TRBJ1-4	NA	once	CASSFGDTATNEKLFF	TGTGCCAGCAGCTTCGGTGACACTGCAACTAATGAAAAACTGTTTTTT
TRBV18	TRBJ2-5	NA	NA	CASSPQETQYF	TGTGCCAGCTCACCACAGGAGACCCAGTACTTC
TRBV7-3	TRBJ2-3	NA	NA	CASSSNPSVGTDTQYF	TGTGCCAGCAGCTCAAACCCTAGCGTCGGCACAGATACGCAGTATTTT
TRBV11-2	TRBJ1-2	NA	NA	CASSLKFSGARNAYGYTF	TGTGCCAGCAGCTTGAAATTCTCAGGGGCGCGTAACGCGTACGGCTACACCTTC
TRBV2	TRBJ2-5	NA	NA	CASSERRAEETQYF	TGTGCCAGCAGTGAACGGAGGGCGGAAGAGACCCAGTACTTC
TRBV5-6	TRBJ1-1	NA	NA	CASSSLEFDTNTEAFF	TGTGCCAGCAGCTCCCTTGAATTTGACACGAACACTGAAGCTTTCTTT
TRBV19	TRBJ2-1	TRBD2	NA	CASRAGGSYNEQFF	TGTGCCAGTAGGGCGGGGGGCTCCTACAATGAGCAGTTCTTC
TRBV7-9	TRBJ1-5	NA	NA	CASSRGGGRSDQPQHF	TGTGCCAGCAGCCGCGGCGGGGGGCGAAGTGATCAGCCCCAGCATTTT
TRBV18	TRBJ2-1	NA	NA	CASSPLGANEQFF	TGTGCCAGCTCACCACTGGGGGCCAATGAGCAGTTCTTC
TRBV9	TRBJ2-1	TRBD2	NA	CASSKLAGGPVNNEQFF	TGTGCCAGCAGCAAACTAGCGGGGGGGCCGGTGAACAATGAGCAGTTCTTC
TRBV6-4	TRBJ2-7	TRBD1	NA	CASGTVGDSYEQYF	TGTGCCAGCGGGACAGTCGGGGATTCCTACGAGCAGTACTTC
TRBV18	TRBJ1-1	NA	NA	CASSPQAVNTEAFF	TGTGCCAGCTCACCCCAAGCGGTGAACACTGAAGCTTTCTTT
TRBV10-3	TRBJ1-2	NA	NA	CATFSNYGYTF	TGTGCCACCTTCTCAAACTATGGCTACACCTTC
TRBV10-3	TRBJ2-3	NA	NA	CAISEGVADTQYF	TGTGCCATCAGTGAAGGAGTTGCAGATACGCAGTATTTT
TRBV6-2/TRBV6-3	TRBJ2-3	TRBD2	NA	CASSPGTRGTQYF	TGTGCCAGCAGTCCCGGGACTAGGGGTACGCAGTATTTT
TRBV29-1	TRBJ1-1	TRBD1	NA	CSVSPTGVQGEAFF	TGCAGCGTTTCCCCGACAGGGGTCCAAGGTGAAGCTTTCTTT
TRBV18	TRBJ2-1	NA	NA	CASSPPAGNNEQFF	TGTGCCAGCTCACCACCCGCGGGAAACAATGAGCAGTTCTTC
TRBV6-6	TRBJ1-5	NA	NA	CASTGGSGQPQHF	TGTGCCAGCACGGGGGGCTCGGGTCAGCCCCAGCATTTT
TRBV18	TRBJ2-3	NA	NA	CASSLLTDTQYF	TGTGCCAGCTCACTACTCACAGATACGCAGTATTTT
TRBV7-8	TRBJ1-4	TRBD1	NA	CASSLGGTANEKLFF	TGTGCCAGCAGCTTAGGTGGGACAGCTAATGAAAAACTGTTTTTT
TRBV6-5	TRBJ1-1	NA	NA	CASSYLTGNTEAFF	TGTGCCAGCAGTTACCTGACAGGGAACACTGAAGCTTTCTTT
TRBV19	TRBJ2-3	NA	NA	CASSSLVARTVDTQYF	TGTGCCAGTAGTTCCCTAGTGGCGAGAACGGTTGATACGCAGTATTTT
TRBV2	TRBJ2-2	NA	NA	CARPTPPGWELFF	TGTGCCAGACCAACTCCCCCCGGCTGGGAGCTGTTTTTT
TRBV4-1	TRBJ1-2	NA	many	CASSQDYQSSYGYTF	TGCGCCAGCAGCCAAGATTATCAGAGTAGCTATGGCTACACCTTC
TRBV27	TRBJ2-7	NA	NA	CASSRPPGEQYF	TGTGCCAGCAGTCGCCCCCCGGGCGAGCAGTACTTC
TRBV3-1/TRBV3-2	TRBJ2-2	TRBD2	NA	CASSQEFSGAGELFF	TGTGCCAGCAGCCAAGAATTCAGCGGGGCCGGGGAGCTGTTTTTT
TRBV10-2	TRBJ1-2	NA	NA	CASHTAGGSGYTF	TGCGCCAGCCACACCGCCGGGGGTTCTGGCTACACCTTC
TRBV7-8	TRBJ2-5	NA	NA	CASSLVGTQETQYF	TGTGCCAGCAGCTTAGTCGGAACCCAAGAGACCCAGTACTTC
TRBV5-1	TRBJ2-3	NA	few	CASSNLRQIQVTDTQYF	TGCGCCAGCAGCAATTTAAGACAGATCCAAGTCACAGATACGCAGTATTTT
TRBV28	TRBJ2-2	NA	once	CASSQLNRVAGELFF	TGTGCCAGCAGTCAACTAAACCGGGTTGCCGGGGAGCTGTTTTTT
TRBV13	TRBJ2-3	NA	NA	CASSIPRGTQYF	TGTGCCAGCAGCATCCCTCGGGGTACGCAGTATTTT
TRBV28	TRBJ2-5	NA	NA	CASSFKGGYQETQYF	TGTGCCAGCAGTTTTAAGGGGGGATACCAAGAGACCCAGTACTTC
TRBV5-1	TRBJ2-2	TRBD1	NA	CASSRGQGWTGELFF	TGCGCCAGCTCTAGGGGACAGGGTTGGACCGGGGAGCTGTTTTTT
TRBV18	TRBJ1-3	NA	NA	CASSQDHSGNTIYF	TGTGCCAGCTCTCAGGACCACTCTGGAAACACCATATATTTT
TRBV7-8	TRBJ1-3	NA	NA	CASTQGASSGNTIYF	TGTGCCAGCACTCAAGGGGCAAGCTCTGGAAACACCATATATTTT
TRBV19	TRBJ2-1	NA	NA	CASSIAIYNEQFF	TGTGCCAGTAGTATAGCAATTTACAATGAGCAGTTCTTC
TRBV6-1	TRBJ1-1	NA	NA	CASSDPGAPNTEAFF	TGTGCCAGCAGTGACCCCGGGGCGCCGAACACTGAAGCTTTCTTT
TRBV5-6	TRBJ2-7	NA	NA	CASSLTHYEQYF	TGTGCCAGCAGCCTCACACACTACGAGCAGTACTTC
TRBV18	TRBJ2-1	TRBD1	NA	CASSTSGTGVSYNEQFF	TGTGCCAGCTCAACATCCGGGACAGGGGTTTCCTACAATGAGCAGTTCTTC